This T cell receptor beta chain was captured by sequencing in a study of blood T cells in healthy people across ages. General study points: When one million T cells were used, diversity estimates were thought to be underestimates. Because donor CMV status was unknown, expanded clonotype changes were possibly confounded.

Germline CDR1 is SGHTA and CDR2 is FQGNSA. With 2 bases removed from V and 5 bases from J, the gap between germline ends came to 18 bases. The CDR3 spans 16 residues. For the second PCR, which ran for about 6 to 11 cycles, a sample-barcoded 5' primer and a J-beta primer mix were used. All cDNA molecules were each tagged by a template-switch adaptor with 12 random nucleotides. Each CDR3 protein gets one entry after TCRdb re-called the 5' RACE reads with MiXCR. The table has fewer than 2 million distinct CDR3 sequences, more than 35% seen once. Details on this clonotype: The antigen is unknown.

Source material: blood. The chain recombines TRBV7-2 with TRBJ2-5; D uncertain. This TCR was sampled from a human donor in good health. The CDR3 region is CASSLLIFAEGETQYF. The CDR3 bases are TGTGCCAGCAGCTTATTAATTTTTGCGGAAGGGGAGACCCAGTACTTC. The variable domain in full, with the rest retrieved from reference TRBV7-2 and TRBJ2-5, is GAGVSQSPSNKVTEKGKDVELRCDPISGHTALYWYRQSLGQGLEFLIYFQGNSAPDKSGLPSDRFSAERTGGSVSTLTIQRTQQEDSAVYLCASSLLIFAEGETQYFGPGTRLLVL.